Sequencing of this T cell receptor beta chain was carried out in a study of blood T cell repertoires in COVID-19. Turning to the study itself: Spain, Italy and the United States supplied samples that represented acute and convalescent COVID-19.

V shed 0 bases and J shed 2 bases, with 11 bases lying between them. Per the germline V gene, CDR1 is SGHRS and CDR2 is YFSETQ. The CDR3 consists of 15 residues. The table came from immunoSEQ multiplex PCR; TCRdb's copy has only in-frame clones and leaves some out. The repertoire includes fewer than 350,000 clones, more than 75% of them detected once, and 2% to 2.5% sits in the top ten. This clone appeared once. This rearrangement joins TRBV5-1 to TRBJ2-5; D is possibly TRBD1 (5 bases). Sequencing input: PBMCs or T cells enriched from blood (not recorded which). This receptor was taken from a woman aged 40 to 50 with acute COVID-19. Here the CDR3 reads CASSLGPGLQETQYF. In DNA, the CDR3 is TGCGCCAGCAGCTTGGGGCCAGGGCTACAAGAGACCCAGTACTTC.